The 17 T cell receptor beta chains given below trace back to one sample, sequenced in a study of post-analysis software for immune sequencing data. The TCR beta cDNA libraries carried unique molecular identifiers. TCRdb processed the PCR reads anew with MiXCR; each CDR3 protein has one entry. The profile covers about 760,000 distinct CDR3 sequences, with approximately 30% appearing a single time and around 0.55% taken by the ten largest. Points from the study as a whole: Compared with controls, patients had more of roughly 5 TRBV segments, including TRBV5-6, TRBV5-1 and TRBV20-1.

Their antigens are not known. The specimen sequenced was blood. The receptors shown here come from a girl aged 5 to 17 with multiple sclerosis.

This clonotype was seen only a few times. The J gene is TRBJ2-1, the V gene TRBV4-3; no clear D. This CDR3 contains 15 residues. The germline V gene has CDR1 LGHNA and CDR2 YSLEER. With 0 bases removed from V and 0 bases from J, the gap between germline ends came to 6 bases. As DNA, the CDR3 is TGCGCCAGCAGCCAAGACAGTAGCTCCTACAATGAGCAGTTCTTC. Protein product: CASSQDSSSYNEQFF.

The table lists this clonotype with a count of one. The chain recombines TRBV7-2 with TRBJ1-3; the match to TRBD1 covers 9 bases. V was pared by 1 base and J by 0 bases, with 1 base of the junction left unmatched. Per the germline V gene, CDR1 is SGHTA and CDR2 is FQGNSA. The CDR3 sequence is 16 residues long. CDR3 bases: TGTGCCAGCAGCTTAGTGGGACAGGGCTCTGGAAACACCATATATTTT. Translating it yields CASSLVGQGSGNTIYF.

The chain joins TRBV18 to TRBJ2-7, with 8 nucleotides matching TRBD2. The CDR3 spans 9 residues. The V gene's germline CDR1 is KGHSH and CDR2 LQKENI. V was clipped by 11 bases and J by 6 bases; unmatched bases: 0. The CDR3, as DNA: TGTGCCCGGGGGGGCGAGCAGTACTTC. Protein sequence: CARGGEQYF.

V gene TRBV7-6 combines with J gene TRBJ2-7, with TRBD2 identical over 9 bases. Germline V gene data show CDR1 as SGHVS and CDR2 as FNYEAQ. Losses at the gene ends were 5 bases for V and 5 bases for J; bases not matched to a gene: 16. This CDR3 is built from 17 residues. In DNA form, the CDR3 reads TGTGCCAGCAGCGCGCCGGGCGGGAGGGCCCCAATCCACGAGCAGTACTTC. This gives the protein CASSAPGGRAPIHEQYF. The whole variable domain, remainder taken from reference TRBV7-6 and TRBJ2-7, is GAGVSQSPRYKVTKRGQDVALRCDPISGHVSLYWYRQALGQGPEFLTYFNYEAQQDKSGLPNDRFSAERPEGSISTLTIQRTEQRDSAMYRCASSAPGGRAPIHEQYFGPGTRLTVT.

The V gene is TRBV5-1, the J gene TRBJ2-3; possible D gene TRBD2, 6 bases. The CDR3 length is 15 residues. The V gene's germline CDR1 is SGHRS and CDR2 YFSETQ. V was pared by 4 bases and J by 0 bases, with 12 bases between. CDR3: CASSGRGASTDTQYF. The CDR3 DNA sequence: TGCGCCAGCAGCGGGCGCGGGGCTAGCACAGATACGCAGTATTTT.

The chain recombines TRBV6-1 with TRBJ1-2; D is possibly TRBD1 (5 bases). The V and J ends lost 6 bases and 4 bases respectively, with 15 bases between them. There are 14 residues in the CDR3. Germline lookup yields CDR1 MNHNS and CDR2 SASEGT. DNA for the CDR3: TGTGCCAGCAGGCGCCAGGGTGGCGGCTATGGCTACACCTTC. It yields the protein CASRRQGGGYGYTF.

The chain uses TRBV12-3 or TRBV12-4 and TRBJ1-2; D possibly corresponds to TRBD1 (5 bases). The CDR3 has 16 residues. Deletions cut 6 bases from V and 8 bases from J, with 25 bases between. The DNA of the CDR3 is TGTGCCAGCAGCCCGGATTGGGCAGGGAAAGTCCGGGGCTACACCTTC. Translated, it gives CASSPDWAGKVRGYTF.

V is TRBV4-1 and J is TRBJ2-1, with unresolved D. Germline CDR1 MGHRA, CDR2 YSYEKL. The CDR3 sequence is 14 residues long. V was shortened by 4 bases and J by 5 bases, with 12 bases between the two germline ends. This CDR3 is CASSRLYRDNEQFF. For the CDR3, the DNA is TGCGCCAGCAGCCGCCTTTACAGAGACAATGAGCAGTTCTTC.

This chain links TRBV7-2 with TRBJ2-1; 9 bases match TRBD1. CDR1 is SGHTA, CDR2 FQGNSA, per germline. This CDR3 has 15 amino acids. V gave up 5 bases and J gave up 7 bases; unmatched junction bases: 9. CDR3 residues: CASSEDGTGRNEQFF. CDR3 coding DNA: TGTGCCAGCAGCGAAGACGGGACAGGGAGGAATGAGCAGTTCTTC.

In this sample, this clonotype turned up a few times. V gene TRBV5-1 combines with J gene TRBJ2-3; maybe TRBD1 (6 bases). V shed 0 bases and J shed 4 bases, with 9 bases lying between them. The CDR3 contains 14 residues. Looked up from germline, CDR1 is SGHRS and CDR2 is YFSETQ. The CDR3 DNA is TGCGCCAGCAGCTTGGGTAGGGGGTCAGATACGCAGTATTTT. Amino acids: CASSLGRGSDTQYF.

This clonotype was detected a few times. CDR3 sequence: CASSLGNRGGETQYF. The CDR3 DNA reads as TGTGCCAGCAGCTTAGGGAATAGGGGAGGGGAGACCCAGTACTTC. The V gene is TRBV7-2, the J gene TRBJ2-5; TRBD2 agrees at 7 bases. Per germline, CDR1 SGHTA and CDR2 FQGNSA. This CDR3 comprises 15 residues. Unmatched junction bases numbered 7, after V lost 1 base and J lost 5 bases.

The V gene is TRBV20-1, the J gene TRBJ1-1, with a tentative D call TRBD1 (6 bases). The CDR3 contains 14 residues. V was pared by 2 bases and J by 4 bases, with 14 bases between. Per germline, CDR1 DFQATT and CDR2 SNEGSKA (reference sequence). The CDR3: CSARSGVLGTEAFF. In DNA, the CDR3 is TGCAGTGCTAGATCAGGGGTGTTGGGCACTGAAGCTTTCTTT.

The V call is TRBV3-1, the J call TRBJ2-5, with a possible D match to TRBD2 (6 bases). The CDR3 loop spans 16 amino acids. Germline CDR1 and CDR2: LGHDT and YNNKEL (reference sequence). The V and J ends lost 7 bases and 5 bases respectively, with 23 bases between them. The CDR3 DNA sequence: TGTGCCAGCACCATAAAGACTAGGCCCCGTGGTGAGACCCAGTACTTC. Translated, it gives CASTIKTRPRGETQYF.

The chain links TRBV25-1 to TRBJ2-3, with unresolved D. This CDR3 spans 14 amino acids. Between the trimmed V and J ends, which lost 4 bases and 3 bases, there was a span of 11 bases. Germline V gene data show CDR1 as MGHDK and CDR2 as SYGVNS. CDR3 sequence: CASSGGLQTDTQYF. Here the CDR3 DNA reads TGTGCCAGCAGTGGAGGATTACAAACAGATACGCAGTATTTT.

V gene TRBV20-1 combines with J gene TRBJ1-2; maybe TRBD1 (6 bases). V was clipped by 0 bases and J by 4 bases, with 15 bases between them. CDR3 size: 15 residues. Germline values: CDR1 DFQATT, CDR2 SNEGSKA (reference sequence). This CDR3 reads CSARDGDTGAYGYTF. CDR3 DNA: TGCAGTGCTAGAGATGGGGACACGGGAGCCTATGGCTACACCTTC.

The gene calls are TRBV20-1 and TRBJ2-7; 11 bases agree with TRBD1. The CDR3 runs 14 residues. J was trimmed by 5 bases and V by 2 bases; bases with no gene match: 5. Germline V gene lookup returns CDR1 DFQATT and CDR2 SNEGSKA (reference sequence). CDR3 sequence: CSARRTGGFDEQYF. In DNA, the CDR3 is TGCAGTGCTAGAAGGACAGGGGGCTTCGACGAGCAGTACTTC.

V gene TRBV7-2 combines with J gene TRBJ2-1, with TRBD2 as a possible D gene (6 bases). The CDR3 runs to 16 residues. CDR1 is SGHTA and CDR2 is FQGNSA in the germline V gene. The germline V and J ends were trimmed by 5 bases and 3 bases, with 17 bases remaining between them. The CDR3 nucleotides read TGTGCCAGCAGCCCGACGGCTTGGGACTTCTACAATGAGCAGTTCTTC. Amino acids: CASSPTAWDFYNEQFF. Supplemented by reference TRBV7-2 and TRBJ2-1, the full variable domain reads GAGVSQSPSNKVTEKGKDVELRCDPISGHTALYWYRQSLGQGLEFLIYFQGNSAPDKSGLPSDRFSAERTGGSVSTLTIQRTQQEDSAVYLCASSPTAWDFYNEQFFGPGTRLTVL.